This TCR beta chain was retrieved from a study of blood T cell repertoires in COVID-19. Self-reported history from a screening survey and questionnaire set each donor's cohort. Recovery meant two consecutive negative NP/OP PCR tests, professional clearance, or resolved symptoms. CDR3 length: 14 amino acids. Germline CDR1 LNHDA, CDR2 SQIVND (reference sequence). The V end lost 3 bases, the J end lost 7 bases, and 13 bases lay between the germline ends. Sequencing was performed with immunoSEQ multiplex PCR; in TCRdb, only in-frame clones are kept and a portion is missing. This table has about 360,000 clones, about 90% appearing once.

The specimen sequenced was PBMCs or T cells enriched from blood (not recorded which). This chain uses TRBV19 with TRBJ1-5; possible D gene TRBD1, 5 bases. This receptor was identified in a man between 25 and 39 years old who had recovered from COVID-19. CDR3 protein: CASSMGRGEQPQHF. The CDR3 nucleotides are TGTGCCAGTAGTATGGGAAGGGGTGAACAGCCCCAGCATTTT.